The 16 T cell receptor beta chains listed next were all sequenced from one sample in a study of cytomegalovirus exposure and HLA in healthy donors. Primers: 60 Vbeta forward and 13 Jbeta reverse. Profiling relied on immunoSEQ multiplex PCR, and the TCRdb table lists in-frame clones only, not all of them. The sample has around 170,000 clones, less than 80% seen once; the top ten hold approximately 0.7%. Input material: PBMCs. These receptors were collected from a woman aged 40 to 55 in good health and CMV-seronegative.

DNA for the CDR3: TGCGCCAGCAGCCAAGTCACTAGCGGGCCGTACGAGCAGTACTTC. Amino acid sequence: CASSQVTSGPYEQYF. The chain joins TRBV4-3 to TRBJ2-7; 9 bases agree with TRBD2. V was pared by 1 base and J by 4 bases, with 5 bases of the junction left unmatched. There are 15 residues in the CDR3. The V gene's germline CDR1 is LGHNA and CDR2 YSLEER.

The CDR3 here is CASHRTRNTGELFF. CDR3 sequence (DNA): TGTGCCAGCCATAGGACTAGGAACACCGGGGAGCTGTTTTTT. V gene TRBV6-5 combines with J gene TRBJ2-2; TRBD2 aligns across 7 bases. V shed 8 bases and J 1 base; nucleotides not matched to a gene: 4. The germline CDR1 and CDR2 sequences are MNHEY and SVGAGI. This CDR3 contains 14 residues.

This chain uses TRBV25-1 with TRBJ2-7, with D possibly being TRBD1 (5 bases). The CDR3 covers 11 residues. Germline lookup yields CDR1 MGHDK and CDR2 SYGVNS. With 6 bases removed from V and 3 bases from J, the gap between germline ends came to 6 bases. CDR3 sequence reads: CASRGVYEQYF. In DNA, the CDR3 is TGTGCCAGCAGAGGGGTCTACGAGCAGTACTTC.

J is TRBJ2-7 and V is TRBV11-2, with 8 bases identical to TRBD2. This CDR3 is 15 amino acids long. The V gene's germline CDR1 is SGHAT and CDR2 FQNNGV. With V trimmed by 5 bases and J by 9 bases, 15 bases remained unmatched. The CDR3 sequence: CASSPGGLREGGQYF. CDR3 bases: TGTGCCAGCAGCCCTGGGGGACTCCGGGAGGGGGGGCAGTACTTC. Full variable domain (outside the CDR3, taken from reference TRBV11-2 and TRBJ2-7): EAGVAQSPRYKIIEKRQSVAFWCNPISGHATLYWYQQILGQGPKLLIQFQNNGVVDDSQLPKDRFSAERLKGVDSTLKIQPAKLEDSAVYLCASSPGGLREGGQYFGPGTRLTVT.

A remark on this clone: The junction departs from the called germline gene at one end, perhaps through a read error. V is TRBV6-6 and J is TRBJ2-2; D might be TRBD1 (8 bases). The V gene's germline CDR1 is MNHNY and CDR2 SVGAGI (reference sequence). The CDR3 runs to 16 residues. Written as DNA, the CDR3 is TGTGCCAGCAGTTACCCACAGGGGGGGAACGCCGGGGAGCTGTTTTTT. It specifies CASSYPQGGNAGELFF.

The chain is built from TRBV19 and TRBJ1-4, with D unclear. Germline V CDR1 and CDR2: LNHDA, SQIVND (reference sequence). V was shortened by 6 bases and J by 12 bases, with 11 bases between the two germline ends. This CDR3 contains 11 residues. CDR3 residues: CASRMTGELFF. CDR3 in DNA: TGTGCCAGTAGGATGACCGGAGAACTGTTTTTT.

The chain is built from TRBV27 and TRBJ2-1; tentatively, D is TRBD2 (6 bases). V lost 3 bases to trimming and J lost 10 bases, with 25 bases between them. The CDR3 is 17 amino acids. The germline CDR1 and CDR2 sequences are MNHEY and SMNVEV (reference sequence). CDR3 nucleotides: TGTGCCAGCAGTTTCCTTATAACTAGCAGCATCACTGGGGAGCAGTTCTTC. This translates into CASSFLITSSITGEQFF.

V usage is TRBV6-1 and J usage is TRBJ2-5, with TRBD1 identical over 8 bases. The end of the DNA is better explained by TRBJ2-7, so the J call may be wrong. The CDR3 is 15 amino acids. Per the germline V gene, CDR1 is MNHNS and CDR2 is SASEGT. The CDR3 region is CASSGSTGVAYEQYF. Here the CDR3 DNA reads TGTGCCAGCAGTGGATCGACAGGGGTGGCCTACGAGCAGTACTTC.

This chain links TRBV4-1 with TRBJ1-6; TRBD1 is a possible D gene (5 bases). Germline V CDR1 and CDR2: MGHRA, YSYEKL. The CDR3 is 15 amino acids. Trimming shortened V by 5 bases and J by 6 bases, and 14 bases separated the two germline ends. Written as DNA, the CDR3 is TGCGCCAGCAGCTATACGCAGGGTAGTAATTCACCCCTCCACTTT. Translating it yields CASSYTQGSNSPLHF.

V usage is TRBV28 and J usage is TRBJ1-2; possibly TRBD1 for D (5 bases). Germline V lookup: CDR1 MDHEN, CDR2 SYDVKM. The CDR3 spans 13 residues. Trimming removed 7 bases from V and 4 bases from J, with 13 bases in between. CDR3 nucleotides: TGTGCCAGCATTGGGGGGGAGGCCTATGGCTACACCTTC. Its translation: CASIGGEAYGYTF.

This clone has just one count. The V call is TRBV7-2, the J call TRBJ2-1, with 10 nucleotides matching TRBD1. Germline lookup yields CDR1 SGHTA and CDR2 FQGNSA. CDR3 length equals 14 residues. Losses at the gene ends were 7 bases for V and 5 bases for J; bases not matched to a gene: 5. The CDR3 bases are TGTGCCAGCAAACGGGACAGGGGCAACAATGAGCAGTTCTTC. Protein: CASKRDRGNNEQFF.

The genes are TRBV7-9 and TRBJ2-1, with D maybe TRBD2 (5 bases). This CDR3 comprises 12 residues. The V gene's germline CDR1 is SEHNR and CDR2 FQNEAQ (reference sequence). V lost 5 bases, J lost 11 bases, and 13 bases lay in between. CDR3 bases: TGTGCCAGCAGCCTGAGGGAGAATCAGCAGTTCTTC. Translation: CASSLRENQQFF.

The V and J genes are TRBV6-5 and TRBJ1-2; 11 bases are a match to TRBD1. The V gene's germline CDR1 is MNHEY and CDR2 SVGAGI. Trimming took 2 bases from V and 7 from J; bases not matched to a gene: 0. There are 13 residues in the CDR3. CDR3 in amino acids: CASSYGTGGGYTF. The CDR3 bases are TGTGCCAGCAGTTACGGGACAGGGGGTGGCTACACCTTC.

This clone showed up just a few times. The V and J genes are TRBV7-6 and TRBJ1-3, with a possible D match to TRBD1 (5 bases). Germline V gene lookup returns CDR1 SGHVS and CDR2 FNYEAQ. This CDR3 has 13 amino acids. V lost 3 bases and J 11 bases, leaving 14 bases between the germline ends. This CDR3 reads CASSFGHLKAIYF. Here the CDR3 DNA reads TGTGCCAGCAGCTTCGGACATTTAAAAGCCATATATTTT.

This chain uses TRBV19 with TRBJ2-5; tentatively, D is TRBD2 (6 bases). CDR3 length: 13 residues. Trimming pared 3 bases from V and 5 bases from J, leaving 10 bases between. The V gene's germline CDR1 is LNHDA and CDR2 SQIVND (reference sequence). The CDR3 sequence is CASSISGEETQYF. In nucleotides, the CDR3 is TGTGCCAGTAGTATCTCGGGAGAGGAGACCCAGTACTTC.

This clone was observed a single time. V gene TRBV15 combines with J gene TRBJ2-7; D is possibly TRBD2 (5 bases). The CDR3 runs 15 residues. The V and J ends lost 0 bases and 4 bases respectively, with 13 bases between them. The germline gives CDR1 LNHNV, CDR2 YYDKDF (reference sequence). The CDR3 reads CATSRDLREMYEQYF. In DNA, the CDR3 is TGTGCCACCAGCAGAGATCTGAGGGAGATGTACGAGCAGTACTTC.